These T cell receptor beta chains were read from a single sample in a study of OX40 agonist ivuxolimab in advanced cancers. The protocol was immunoSEQ multiplex PCR, while the TCRdb copy is restricted to in-frame clones and leaves out a portion. The sample shows more than 75,000 clones, 86% of them seen only once. Sequenced here: CD4+ or CD8+ T cells sorted from blood, sampled in a trial of the OX40 agonist ivuxolimab. The receptors derive from an adult with an advanced solid tumor such as melanoma, head and neck, liver or kidney cancer. CDR3s include the opening cysteine and the closing phenylalanine or tryptophan. A D gene is named only where the DNA matches it firmly. The size field is filled for only some rows; it gives once, few, many or a size class.

TRBD1 | TRBJ1-2 | - | TRBV7-8 | TGTGCCAGCAGCATGGGACAGGCTGCTAACTATGGCTACACCTTC | CASSMGQAANYGYTF
TRBD2 | TRBJ2-1 | - | TRBV7-9 | TGTGCCAGCTTAACTAGCGGGAGCGGTTGGAATGAGCAGTTCTTC | CASLTSGSGWNEQFF
TRBD1 | TRBJ1-1 | - | TRBV7-2 | TGTGCCAGCAGCTTAGGACAGGGAACTGAAGCTTTCTTT | CASSLGQGTEAFF
- | TRBJ2-7 | - | TRBV6-5 | TGTGCCAGCACCGAGGCGGCCCTCCTTAACTACGAGCAGTACTTC | CASTEAALLNYEQYF
- | TRBJ1-1 | - | TRBV5-1 | TGCGCCAGCAGCCCCTCGCCGAACACTGAAGCTTTCTTT | CASSPSPNTEAFF
TRBD1 | TRBJ1-2 | - | TRBV28 | TGTGCCAGCAGTCCCGGACAGGGGGGAGGCTACACCTTC | CASSPGQGGGYTF
TRBD1 | TRBJ2-7 | - | TRBV29-1 | TGCAGCGCCAAGACAGGGGTGGCCTCCTACGAGCAGTACTTC | CSAKTGVASYEQYF
- | TRBJ2-5 | - | TRBV7-9 | TGTGCCAGCAGCTTAGCGGCAGCCTTGGGGGAGACCCAGTACTTC | CASSLAAALGETQYF
- | TRBJ1-5 | once | TRBV9 | TGTGCCAGCAGCGCAGGCCCAGGGAACTATCAGCCCCAGCATTTT | CASSAGPGNYQPQHF
TRBD1 | TRBJ1-3 | - | TRBV11-2 | TGTGCCAGCAGCTTAGGACAGGGTTTATCTGGAAACACCATATATTTT | CASSLGQGLSGNTIYF
- | TRBJ1-1 | - | TRBV7-9 | TGTGCCAGCAGCCGCACGGGGGGGAGGCCTGAAGCTTTCTTT | CASSRTGGRPEAFF
- | TRBJ1-1 | - | TRBV5-5 | TGTGCCAGCAGCTCCAGACAGGCGGGAGGCACTGAAGCTTTCTTT | CASSSRQAGGTEAFF
TRBD2 | TRBJ2-7 | - | TRBV5-1 | TGCGCCAGCAGCCCGGTAGCGGGAGGGGCCCTCTCCTACGAGCAGTACTTC | CASSPVAGGALSYEQYF
- | TRBJ1-1 | - | TRBV10-1 | TGCGCCAGCAGTGAGCAGGCGGACACTGAAGCTTTCTTT | CASSEQADTEAFF
- | TRBJ2-5 | - | TRBV18 | TGTGCCAGCTCACCGGCCGGGCCTATGCAAGAGACCCAGTACTTC | CASSPAGPMQETQYF
TRBD1 | TRBJ2-7 | once | TRBV6-6 | TGTGCCAGCAGTACTCCGGGACAGGGGACCTACGAGCAGTACTTC | CASSTPGQGTYEQYF
- | TRBJ1-3 | once | TRBV7-9 | TGTGCCAGCAGCCCCGCCCAGGATAGGGTAAACACCATATATTTT | CASSPAQDRVNTIYF
TRBD1 | TRBJ2-2 | - | TRBV11-3 | TGTGCCAGCAGCTCGTCCGGGACAGGGTCCGGGGAGCTGTTTTTT | CASSSSGTGSGELFF
- | TRBJ2-3 | - | TRBV6-6 | TGTGCCAGCAGTTATAAAGGACACAGCACAGATACGCAGTATTTT | CASSYKGHSTDTQYF
TRBD1 | TRBJ2-4 | - | TRBV7-3 | TGTGCCAGCAGCAGGACAGGGTTTGGAGACATTCAGTACTTC | CASSRTGFGDIQYF
- | TRBJ1-2 | - | TRBV7-9 | TGTGCCAGCAGCTTAGAAGGAGATGGCTACACCTTC | CASSLEGDGYTF